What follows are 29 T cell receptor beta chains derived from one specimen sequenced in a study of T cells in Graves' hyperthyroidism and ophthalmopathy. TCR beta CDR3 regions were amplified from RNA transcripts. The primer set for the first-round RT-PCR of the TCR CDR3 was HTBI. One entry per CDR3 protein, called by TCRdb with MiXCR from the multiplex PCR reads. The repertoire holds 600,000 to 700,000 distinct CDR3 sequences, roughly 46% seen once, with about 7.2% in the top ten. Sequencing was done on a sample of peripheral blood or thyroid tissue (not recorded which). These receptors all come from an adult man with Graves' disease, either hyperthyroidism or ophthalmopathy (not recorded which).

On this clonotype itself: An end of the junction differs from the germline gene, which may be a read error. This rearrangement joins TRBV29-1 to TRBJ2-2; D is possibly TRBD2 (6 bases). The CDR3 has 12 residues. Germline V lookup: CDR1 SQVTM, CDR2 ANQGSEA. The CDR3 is CSVEERGGELLF. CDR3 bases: TGCAGCGTTGAGGAAAGGGGCGGGGAGCTGCTTTTT.

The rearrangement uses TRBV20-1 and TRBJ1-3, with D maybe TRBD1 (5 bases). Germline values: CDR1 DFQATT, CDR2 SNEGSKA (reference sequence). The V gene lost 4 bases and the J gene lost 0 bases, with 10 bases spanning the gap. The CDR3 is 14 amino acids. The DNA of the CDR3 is TGCAGTGCTACCCCAGGGAGCTCTGGAAACACCATATATTTT. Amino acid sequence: CSATPGSSGNTIYF.

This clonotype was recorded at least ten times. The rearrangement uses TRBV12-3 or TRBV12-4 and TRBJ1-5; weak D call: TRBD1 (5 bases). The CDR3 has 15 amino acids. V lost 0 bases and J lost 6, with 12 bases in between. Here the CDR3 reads CASSLAGGASQPQHF. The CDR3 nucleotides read TGTGCCAGCAGTTTAGCGGGGGGTGCAAGTCAGCCCCAGCATTTT.

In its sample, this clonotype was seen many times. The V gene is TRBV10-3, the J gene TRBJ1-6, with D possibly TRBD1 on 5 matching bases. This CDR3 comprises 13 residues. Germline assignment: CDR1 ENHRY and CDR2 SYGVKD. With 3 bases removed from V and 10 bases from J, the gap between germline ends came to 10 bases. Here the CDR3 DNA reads TGTGCCATCAGTGACAGGGACGACTCACCCCTCCACTTT. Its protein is CAISDRDDSPLHF.

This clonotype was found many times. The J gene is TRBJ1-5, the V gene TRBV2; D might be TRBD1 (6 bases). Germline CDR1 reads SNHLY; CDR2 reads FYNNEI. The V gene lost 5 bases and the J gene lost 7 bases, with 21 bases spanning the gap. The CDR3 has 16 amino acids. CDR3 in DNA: TGTGCCAGCAGTTCTGCTACAAGACAGGATGGGCAGCCCCAGCATTTT. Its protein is CASSSATRQDGQPQHF.

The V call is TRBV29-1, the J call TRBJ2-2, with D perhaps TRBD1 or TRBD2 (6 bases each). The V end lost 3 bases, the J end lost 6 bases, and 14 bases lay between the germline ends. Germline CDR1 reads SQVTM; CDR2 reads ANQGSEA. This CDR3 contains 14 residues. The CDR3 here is CSVEVEGGAGELFF. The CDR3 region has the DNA TGCAGCGTTGAGGTTGAGGGGGGCGCCGGGGAGCTGTTTTTT.

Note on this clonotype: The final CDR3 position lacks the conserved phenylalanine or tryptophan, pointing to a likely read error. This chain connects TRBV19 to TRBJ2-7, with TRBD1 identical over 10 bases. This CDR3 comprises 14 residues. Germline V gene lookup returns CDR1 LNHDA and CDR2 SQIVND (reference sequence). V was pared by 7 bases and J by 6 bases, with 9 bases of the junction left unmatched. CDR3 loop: CASTDRDRGGEQYY. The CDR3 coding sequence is TGTGCCAGTACCGACCGGGACAGGGGCGGCGAGCAGTACTAC.

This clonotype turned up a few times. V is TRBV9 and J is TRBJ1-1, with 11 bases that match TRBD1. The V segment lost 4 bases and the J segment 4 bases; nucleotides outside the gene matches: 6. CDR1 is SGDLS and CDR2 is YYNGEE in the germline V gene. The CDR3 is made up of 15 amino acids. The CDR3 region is CASSPWDRGVTEAFF. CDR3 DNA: TGTGCCAGCAGCCCCTGGGACAGGGGGGTCACTGAAGCTTTCTTT.

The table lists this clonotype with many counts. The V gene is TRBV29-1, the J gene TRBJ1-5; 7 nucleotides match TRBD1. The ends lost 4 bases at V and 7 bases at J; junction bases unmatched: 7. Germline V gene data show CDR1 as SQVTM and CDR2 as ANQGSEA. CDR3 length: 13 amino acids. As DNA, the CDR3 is TGCAGCGTTGGGACAGGCGGTTCACAGCCCCAGCATTTT. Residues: CSVGTGGSQPQHF.

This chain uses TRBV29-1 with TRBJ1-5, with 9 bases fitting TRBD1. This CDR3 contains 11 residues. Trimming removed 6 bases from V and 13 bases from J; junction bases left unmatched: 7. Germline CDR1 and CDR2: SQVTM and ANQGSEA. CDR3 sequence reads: CSVGTGRDQHF. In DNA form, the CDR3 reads TGCAGCGTGGGGACAGGGAGGGATCAGCATTTT. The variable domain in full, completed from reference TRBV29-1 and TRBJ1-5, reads SAVISQKPSRDICQRGTSLTIQCQVDSQVTMMFWYRQQPGQSLTLIATANQGSEATYESGFVIDKFPISRPNLTFSTLTVSNMSPEDSSIYLCSVGTGRDQHFGDGTRLSIL.

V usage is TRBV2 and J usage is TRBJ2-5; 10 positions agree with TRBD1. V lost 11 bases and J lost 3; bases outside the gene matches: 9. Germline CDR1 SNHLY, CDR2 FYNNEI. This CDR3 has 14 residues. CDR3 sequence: CAGNLGTGEETQYF. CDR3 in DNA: TGTGCCGGCAACCTTGGGACAGGGGAAGAGACCCAGTACTTC.

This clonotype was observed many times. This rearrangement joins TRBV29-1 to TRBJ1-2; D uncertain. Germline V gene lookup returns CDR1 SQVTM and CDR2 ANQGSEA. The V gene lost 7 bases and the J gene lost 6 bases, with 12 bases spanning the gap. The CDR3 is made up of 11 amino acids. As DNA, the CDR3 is TGCAGCGGAGTAGGCTCTGATGGCTACACCTTC. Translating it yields CSGVGSDGYTF.

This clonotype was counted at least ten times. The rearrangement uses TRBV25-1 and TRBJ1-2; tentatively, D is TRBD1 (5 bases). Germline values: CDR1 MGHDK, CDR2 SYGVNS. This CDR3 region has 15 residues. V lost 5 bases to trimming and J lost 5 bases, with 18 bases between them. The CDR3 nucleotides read TGTGCCAGCAGTCCCGCAGGGAGAGGGGTTTATGGCTACACCTTC. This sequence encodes CASSPAGRGVYGYTF.

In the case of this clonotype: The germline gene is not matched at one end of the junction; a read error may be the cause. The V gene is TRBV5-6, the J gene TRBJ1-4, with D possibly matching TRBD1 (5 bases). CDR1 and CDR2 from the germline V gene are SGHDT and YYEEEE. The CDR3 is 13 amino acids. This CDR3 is CVSSLYRNEKLFF. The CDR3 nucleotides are TGTGTCAGCAGCTTATACAGGAATGAAAAACTGTTTTTT.

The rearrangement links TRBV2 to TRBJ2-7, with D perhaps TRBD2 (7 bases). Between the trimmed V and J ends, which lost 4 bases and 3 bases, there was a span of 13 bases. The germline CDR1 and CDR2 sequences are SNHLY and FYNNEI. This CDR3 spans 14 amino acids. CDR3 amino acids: CASSVGGADYEQYF. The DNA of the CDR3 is TGTGCCAGCAGTGTTGGGGGGGCGGACTACGAGCAGTACTTC.

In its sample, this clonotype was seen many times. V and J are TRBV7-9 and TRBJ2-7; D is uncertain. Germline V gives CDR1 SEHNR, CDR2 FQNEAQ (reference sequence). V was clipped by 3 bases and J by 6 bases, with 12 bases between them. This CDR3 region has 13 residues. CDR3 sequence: CASSLGQYIEQYF. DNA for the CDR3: TGTGCCAGCAGCTTGGGCCAGTACATCGAGCAGTACTTC.

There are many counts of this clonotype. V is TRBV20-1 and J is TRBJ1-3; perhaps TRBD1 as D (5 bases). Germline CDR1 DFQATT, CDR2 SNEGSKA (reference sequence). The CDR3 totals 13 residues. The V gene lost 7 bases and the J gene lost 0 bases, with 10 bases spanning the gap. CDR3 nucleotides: TGCAGTGTGGGGCGTATCTCTGGAAACACCATATATTTT. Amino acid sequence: CSVGRISGNTIYF.

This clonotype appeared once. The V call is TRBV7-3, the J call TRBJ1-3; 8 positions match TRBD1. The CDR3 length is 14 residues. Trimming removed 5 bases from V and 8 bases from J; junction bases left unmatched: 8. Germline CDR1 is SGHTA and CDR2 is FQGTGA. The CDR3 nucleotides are TGTGCCAGCAGCGAGACAGGGGATGGCTACACCATATATTTT. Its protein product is CASSETGDGYTIYF.

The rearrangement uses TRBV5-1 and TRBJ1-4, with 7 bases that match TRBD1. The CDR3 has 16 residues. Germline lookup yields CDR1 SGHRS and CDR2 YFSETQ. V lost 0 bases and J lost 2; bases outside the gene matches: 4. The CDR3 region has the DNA TGCGCCAGCAGCTTGGCTCGACAGGGCACTAATGAAAAACTGTTTTTT. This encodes CASSLARQGTNEKLFF.

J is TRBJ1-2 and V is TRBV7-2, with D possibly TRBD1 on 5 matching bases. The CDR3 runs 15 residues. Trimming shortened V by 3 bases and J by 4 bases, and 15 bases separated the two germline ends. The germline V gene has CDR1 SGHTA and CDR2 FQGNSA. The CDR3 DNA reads TGTGCCAGCAGCTTCATAGCAGGGCTTATCTATGGCTACACCTTC. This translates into CASSFIAGLIYGYTF.

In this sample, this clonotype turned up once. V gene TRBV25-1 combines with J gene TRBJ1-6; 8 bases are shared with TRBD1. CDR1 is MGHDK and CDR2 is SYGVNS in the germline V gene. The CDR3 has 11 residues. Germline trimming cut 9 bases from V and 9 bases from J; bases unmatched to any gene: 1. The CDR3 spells CARQGGSPLHF. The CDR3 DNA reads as TGTGCCAGACAGGGGGGTTCACCCCTCCACTTT.

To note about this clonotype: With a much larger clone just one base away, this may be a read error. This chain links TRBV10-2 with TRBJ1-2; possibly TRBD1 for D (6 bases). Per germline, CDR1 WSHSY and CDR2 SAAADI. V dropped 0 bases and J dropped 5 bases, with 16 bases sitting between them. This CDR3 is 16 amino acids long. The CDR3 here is CASSESNGGRRYGYTF. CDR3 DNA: TGCGCCAGCAGTGAGTCGAATGGGGGCCGGAGGTATGGCTACACCTTC.

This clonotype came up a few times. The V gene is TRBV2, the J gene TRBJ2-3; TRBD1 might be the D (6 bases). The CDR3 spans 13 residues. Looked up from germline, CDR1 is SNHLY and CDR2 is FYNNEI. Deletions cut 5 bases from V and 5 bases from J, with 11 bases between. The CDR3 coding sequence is TGTGCCAGCAGTACTACAGGGAAAGATACGCAGTATTTT. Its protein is CASSTTGKDTQYF.

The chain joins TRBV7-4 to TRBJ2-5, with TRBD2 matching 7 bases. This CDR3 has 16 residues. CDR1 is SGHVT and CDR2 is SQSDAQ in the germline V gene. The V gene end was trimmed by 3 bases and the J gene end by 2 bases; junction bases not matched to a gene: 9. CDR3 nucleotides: TGTGCCAGCAGCTTTGAGGGAGGGGAAATACAAGAGACCCAGTACTTC. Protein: CASSFEGGEIQETQYF.

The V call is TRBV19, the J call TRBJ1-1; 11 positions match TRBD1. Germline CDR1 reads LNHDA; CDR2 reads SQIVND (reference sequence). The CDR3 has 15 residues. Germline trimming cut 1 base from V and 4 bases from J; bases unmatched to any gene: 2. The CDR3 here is CASSIGGTGGTEAFF. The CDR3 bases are TGTGCCAGTAGTATAGGTGGGACAGGGGGCACTGAAGCTTTCTTT. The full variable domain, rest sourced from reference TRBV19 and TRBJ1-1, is DGGITQSPKYLFRKEGQNVTLSCEQNLNHDAMYWYRQDPGQGLRLIYYSQIVNDFQKGDIAEGYSVSREKKESFPLTVTSAQKNPTAFYLCASSIGGTGGTEAFFGQGTRLTVV.

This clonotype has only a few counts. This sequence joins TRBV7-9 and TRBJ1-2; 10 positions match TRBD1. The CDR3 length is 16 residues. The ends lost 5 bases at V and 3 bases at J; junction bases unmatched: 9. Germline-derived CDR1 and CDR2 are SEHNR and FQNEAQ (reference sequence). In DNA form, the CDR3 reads TGTGCCAGCAGCCCAGGGACAGGGGAAACTTACTATGGCTACACCTTC. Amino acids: CASSPGTGETYYGYTF.

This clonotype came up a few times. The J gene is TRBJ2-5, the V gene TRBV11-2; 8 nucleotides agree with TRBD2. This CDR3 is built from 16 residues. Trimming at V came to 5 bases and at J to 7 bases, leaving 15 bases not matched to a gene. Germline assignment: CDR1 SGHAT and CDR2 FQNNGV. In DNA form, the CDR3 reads TGTGCCAGCAGCCAAGATTTCGGGAGGGCGCGGGGGACCCAGTACTTC. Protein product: CASSQDFGRARGTQYF.

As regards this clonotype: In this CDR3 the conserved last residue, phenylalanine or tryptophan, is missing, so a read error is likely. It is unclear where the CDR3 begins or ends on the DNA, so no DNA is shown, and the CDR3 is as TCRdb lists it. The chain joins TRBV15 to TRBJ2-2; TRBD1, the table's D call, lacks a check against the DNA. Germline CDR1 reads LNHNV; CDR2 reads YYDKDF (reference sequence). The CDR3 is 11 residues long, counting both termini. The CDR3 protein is CATSTRGAGPN.

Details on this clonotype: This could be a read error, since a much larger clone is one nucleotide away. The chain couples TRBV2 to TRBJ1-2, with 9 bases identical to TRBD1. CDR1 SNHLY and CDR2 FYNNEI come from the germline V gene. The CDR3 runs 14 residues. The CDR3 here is CASSVGDREYGHTF. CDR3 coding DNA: TGTGCCAGCAGTGTCGGGGACAGGGAGTATGGCCACACCTTC.